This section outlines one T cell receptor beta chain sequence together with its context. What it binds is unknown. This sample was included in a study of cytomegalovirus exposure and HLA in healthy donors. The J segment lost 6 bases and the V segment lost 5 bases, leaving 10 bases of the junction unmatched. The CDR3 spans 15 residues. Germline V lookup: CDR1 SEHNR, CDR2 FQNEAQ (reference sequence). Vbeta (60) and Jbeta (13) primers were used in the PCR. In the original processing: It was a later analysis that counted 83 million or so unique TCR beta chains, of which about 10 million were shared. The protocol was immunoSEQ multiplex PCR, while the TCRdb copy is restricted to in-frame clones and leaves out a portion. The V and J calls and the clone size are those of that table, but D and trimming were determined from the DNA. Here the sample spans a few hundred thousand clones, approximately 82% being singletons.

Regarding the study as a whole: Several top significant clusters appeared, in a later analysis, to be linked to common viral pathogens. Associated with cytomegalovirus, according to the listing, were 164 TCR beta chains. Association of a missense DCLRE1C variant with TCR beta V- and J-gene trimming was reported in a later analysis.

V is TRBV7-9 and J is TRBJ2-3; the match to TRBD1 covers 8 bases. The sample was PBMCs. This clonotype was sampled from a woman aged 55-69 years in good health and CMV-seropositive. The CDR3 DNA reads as TGTGCCAGCAGCACGGACAGGGAAGGTTGGGATACGCAGTATTTT. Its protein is CASSTDREGWDTQYF.